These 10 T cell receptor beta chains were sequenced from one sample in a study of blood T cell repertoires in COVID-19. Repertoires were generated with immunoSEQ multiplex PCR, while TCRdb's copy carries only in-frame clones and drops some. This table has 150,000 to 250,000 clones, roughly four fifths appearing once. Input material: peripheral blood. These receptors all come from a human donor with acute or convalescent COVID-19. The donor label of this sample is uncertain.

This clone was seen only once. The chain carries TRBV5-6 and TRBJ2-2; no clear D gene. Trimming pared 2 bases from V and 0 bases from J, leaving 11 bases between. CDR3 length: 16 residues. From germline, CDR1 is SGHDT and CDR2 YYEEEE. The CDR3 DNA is TGTGCCAGCAGCTTAGCTACCGGAGCGAACACCGGGGAGCTGTTTTTT. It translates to CASSLATGANTGELFF.

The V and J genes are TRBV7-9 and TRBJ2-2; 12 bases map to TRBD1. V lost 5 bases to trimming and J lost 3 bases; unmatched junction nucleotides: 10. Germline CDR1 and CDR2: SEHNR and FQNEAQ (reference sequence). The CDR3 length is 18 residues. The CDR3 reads CASSLHRDRGRHTGELFF. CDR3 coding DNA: TGTGCCAGCAGCCTCCACCGGGACAGGGGGCGGCACACCGGGGAGCTGTTTTTT.

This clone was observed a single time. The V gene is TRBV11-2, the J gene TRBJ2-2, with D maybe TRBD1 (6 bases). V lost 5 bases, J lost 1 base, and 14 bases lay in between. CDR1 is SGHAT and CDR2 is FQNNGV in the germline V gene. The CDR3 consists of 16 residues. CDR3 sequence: CASSGWGRGNTGELFF. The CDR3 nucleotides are TGTGCCAGCAGCGGATGGGGCAGGGGGAACACCGGGGAGCTGTTTTTT. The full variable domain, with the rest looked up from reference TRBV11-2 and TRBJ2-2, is EAGVAQSPRYKIIEKRQSVAFWCNPISGHATLYWYQQILGQGPKLLIQFQNNGVVDDSQLPKDRFSAERLKGVDSTLKIQPAKLEDSAVYLCASSGWGRGNTGELFFGEGSRLTVL.

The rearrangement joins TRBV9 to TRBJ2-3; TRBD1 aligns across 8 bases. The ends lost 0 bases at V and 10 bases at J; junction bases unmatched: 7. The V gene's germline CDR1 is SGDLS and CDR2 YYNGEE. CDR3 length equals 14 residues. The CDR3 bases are TGTGCCAGCAGCGTAGGGACAGGGCAAACTCCGCAGTATTTT. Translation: CASSVGTGQTPQYF.

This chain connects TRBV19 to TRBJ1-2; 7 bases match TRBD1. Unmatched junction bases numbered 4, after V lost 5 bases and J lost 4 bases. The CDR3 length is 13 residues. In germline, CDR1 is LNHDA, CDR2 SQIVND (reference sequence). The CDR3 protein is CASSPRDSYGYTF. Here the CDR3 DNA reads TGTGCCAGTAGTCCGCGGGACAGCTATGGCTACACCTTC.

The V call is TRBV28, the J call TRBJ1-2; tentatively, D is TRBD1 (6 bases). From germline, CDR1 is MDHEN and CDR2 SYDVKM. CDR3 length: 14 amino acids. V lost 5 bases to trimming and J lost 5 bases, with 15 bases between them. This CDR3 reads CASSPGWGPYGYTF. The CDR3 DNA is TGTGCCAGCAGTCCGGGGTGGGGGCCTTATGGCTACACCTTC.

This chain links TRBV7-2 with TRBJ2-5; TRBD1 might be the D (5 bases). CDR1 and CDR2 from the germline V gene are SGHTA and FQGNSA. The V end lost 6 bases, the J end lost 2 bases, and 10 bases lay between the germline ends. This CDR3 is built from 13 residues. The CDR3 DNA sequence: TGTGCCAGCAGTCCGACAGTACAAGAGACCCAGTACTTC. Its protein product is CASSPTVQETQYF.

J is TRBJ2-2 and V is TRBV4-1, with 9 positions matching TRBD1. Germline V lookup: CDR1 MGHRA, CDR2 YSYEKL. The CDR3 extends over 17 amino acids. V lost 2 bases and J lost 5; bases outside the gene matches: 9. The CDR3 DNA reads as TGCGCCAGCAGCCAATCACGACCGGGACAGGGAACCGGGGAGCTGTTTTTT. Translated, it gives CASSQSRPGQGTGELFF.

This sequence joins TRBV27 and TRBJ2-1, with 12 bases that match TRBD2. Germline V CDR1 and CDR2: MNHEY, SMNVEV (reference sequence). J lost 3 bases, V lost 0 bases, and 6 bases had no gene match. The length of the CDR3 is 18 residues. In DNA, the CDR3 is TGTGCCAGCAGTTTATCGGCTAGCGGGAGGGCTCTCTACAATGAGCAGTTCTTC. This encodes CASSLSASGRALYNEQFF.

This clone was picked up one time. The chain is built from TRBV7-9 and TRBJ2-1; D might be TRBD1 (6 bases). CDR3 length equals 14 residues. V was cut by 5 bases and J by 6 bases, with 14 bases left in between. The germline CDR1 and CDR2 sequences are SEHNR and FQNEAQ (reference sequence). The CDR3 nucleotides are TGTGCCAGCAGCGGGACAAAACAGGTCAATGAGCAGTTCTTC. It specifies CASSGTKQVNEQFF.